This passage covers 13 T cell receptor beta chains from one sample sequenced in a study of T-cell reconstitution after alpha-beta-depleted transplantation in children. The TCRbeta library was prepared with unique molecular identifiers. TCRdb itself ran the PCR reads through MiXCR, one entry per CDR3 protein. In the table there are hundreds of thousands of distinct CDR3 sequences, approximately 12% of which are singletons. Source: PBMCs, mostly from graft donor cells, taken 360 days after TCRalphabeta/CD19-depleted stem cell transplant. Every receptor here comes from a male patient aged 10-17 years who had a stem cell transplant for acute myeloid leukemia, so the T cells may come from the graft donor.

This clonotype has more than one count but fewer than ten. The chain employs TRBV29-1 and TRBJ2-7, with 14 bases lining up with TRBD2. Trimming took 7 bases from V and 1 from J; bases not matched to a gene: 6. The germline V gene encodes CDR1 SQVTM and CDR2 ANQGSEA. This CDR3 has 15 amino acids. CDR3: CSAEGLAGESYEQYF. The CDR3 DNA sequence: TGCAGCGCCGAGGGACTAGCGGGAGAATCCTACGAGCAGTACTTC.

The chain links TRBV6-2 or TRBV6-3 to TRBJ2-2, with 14 bases fitting TRBD2. This CDR3 is 18 amino acids long. The V gene end was trimmed by 0 bases and the J gene end by 7 bases; junction bases not matched to a gene: 7. The V gene's germline CDR1 is MNHEY and CDR2 SVGEGT. This CDR3 is CASSYSRLAGGENGELFF. Written as DNA, the CDR3 is TGTGCCAGCAGTTACTCACGACTAGCGGGAGGGGAGAACGGGGAGCTGTTTTTT.

The chain carries TRBV10-3 and TRBJ1-5; D gene ambiguous. From germline, CDR1 is ENHRY and CDR2 SYGVKD. Between the trimmed V and J ends, which lost 6 bases and 9 bases, there was a span of 15 bases. This CDR3 has 13 residues. The chain's CDR3 is CAISRDGVPPQHF. The DNA of the CDR3 is TGTGCCATCAGCAGAGATGGGGTGCCGCCCCAGCATTTT.

Note on this clonotype: A much larger clone differs from this one at a single base, so this may be a read error. J is TRBJ2-3 and V is TRBV29-1; a weak D match, TRBD2 (6 bases). The V gene lost 5 bases and the J gene lost 5 bases, with 20 bases spanning the gap. Per the germline V gene, CDR1 is SQVTM and CDR2 is ANQGSEA. The CDR3 totals 15 residues. The CDR3 loop reads CSVILTGLPKDTQYF. For the CDR3, the DNA is TGCAGCGTTATCCTGACGGGACTTCCCAAAGATACGCAGTATTTT.

A few counts support this clonotype. The chain couples TRBV7-9 to TRBJ2-7, with a weak D call TRBD2 (6 bases). Trimming removed 5 bases at V and 0 bases at J, with 11 bases between. Per the germline V gene, CDR1 is SEHNR and CDR2 is FQNEAQ (reference sequence). CDR3 length: 14 amino acids. This chain's CDR3 is CASSNPEGSYEQYF. In DNA, the CDR3 is TGTGCCAGCAGCAACCCGGAGGGCTCCTACGAGCAGTACTTC.

The chain recombines TRBV7-2 with TRBJ1-3, with TRBD1 as a possible D gene (5 bases). The V end lost 2 bases, the J end lost 0 bases, and 14 bases lay between the germline ends. The CDR3 runs to 17 residues. CDR1 SGHTA and CDR2 FQGNSA come from the germline V gene. This CDR3 reads CASSLSGTGVSGNTIYF. The CDR3 nucleotides are TGTGCCAGCAGCTTATCGGGGACGGGCGTCTCTGGAAACACCATATATTTT.

This clonotype showed up just a few times. The chain recombines TRBV7-2 with TRBJ2-7; 10 nucleotides align to TRBD2. This CDR3 has 15 amino acids. V was pared by 2 bases and J by 6 bases, with 7 bases of the junction left unmatched. Germline values: CDR1 SGHTA, CDR2 FQGNSA. The CDR3 DNA reads as TGTGCCAGCAGCTTATTGGGACTAGCGCCCCCCGAGCAGTACTTC. It yields the protein CASSLLGLAPPEQYF.

In this sample, this clonotype turned up a few times. The chain uses TRBV5-6 and TRBJ2-1; TRBD2 matches at 9 bases. In germline, CDR1 is SGHDT, CDR2 YYEEEE. The V segment lost 4 bases and the J segment 4 bases; nucleotides outside the gene matches: 12. This CDR3 is built from 17 residues. In DNA, the CDR3 is TGTGCCAGCAGCCCCTTTCTGGCGGGAGGGAATTACAATGAGCAGTTCTTC. Its protein product is CASSPFLAGGNYNEQFF.

This clonotype appeared many times. The genes are TRBV4-3 and TRBJ2-2, with no clear D. Germline-derived CDR1 and CDR2 are LGHNA and YSLEER. The CDR3 contains 14 residues. The V end lost 3 bases, the J end lost 5 bases, and 10 bases lay between the germline ends. Written as DNA, the CDR3 is TGCGCCAGCAGCCAGGCCCTCAGGACCGGGGAGCTGTTTTTT. Protein sequence: CASSQALRTGELFF.

At least ten counts were recorded for this clonotype. The rearrangement uses TRBV24-1 and TRBJ2-5; tentative D call: TRBD1 (7 bases). This CDR3 has 16 residues. CDR1 and CDR2 from the germline V gene are KGHDR and SFDVKD. With 5 bases removed from V and 5 bases from J, the gap between germline ends came to 20 bases. The CDR3 nucleotides read TGTGCCACCAGTGGTTTAACAGGACCAGGGGGGGAGACCCAGTACTTC. Translation gives CATSGLTGPGGETQYF.

At least ten counts were recorded for this clonotype. This sequence joins TRBV6-2 or TRBV6-3 and TRBJ2-3; TRBD1 or TRBD2 may be the D gene (5 bases each). There are 16 residues in the CDR3. CDR1 and CDR2 (germline): MNHEY, SVGEGT. Trimming removed 0 bases at V and 5 bases at J, with 15 bases between. In nucleotides, the CDR3 is TGTGCCAGCAGTTACTCCGGGCAGGGACGGGGAGATACGCAGTATTTT. Translating gives CASSYSGQGRGDTQYF.

This clonotype was observed a few times. This chain connects TRBV4-3 to TRBJ2-2, with 12 nucleotides matching TRBD2. Looked up from germline, CDR1 is LGHNA and CDR2 is YSLEER. This CDR3 comprises 19 residues. V lost 0 bases, J lost 2 bases, and 7 bases stayed unmatched. CDR3 sequence reads: CASSQERLAGVSNTGELFF. The CDR3 DNA follows: TGCGCCAGCAGCCAAGAGCGACTAGCGGGAGTGTCAAACACCGGGGAGCTGTTTTTT.

This clonotype was counted at least ten times. This chain uses TRBV2 with TRBJ2-7; D perhaps matches TRBD2 (6 bases). Germline lookup yields CDR1 SNHLY and CDR2 FYNNEI. CDR3 length: 11 amino acids. V dropped 7 bases and J dropped 6 bases, with 10 bases sitting between them. CDR3 nucleotide sequence: TGTGCCAGCAAGAAGGGAGGCGAGCAGTACTTC. This sequence encodes CASKKGGEQYF.